The 8 T cell receptor beta chains presented below share a single source sample, sequenced in a study of blood T cell repertoires in COVID-19. The method was immunoSEQ multiplex PCR; TCRdb's version includes in-frame clones alone and lacks a portion of them. This repertoire shows roughly 350,000 clones, 85% found once; its top ten account for under 4%. Sequenced: peripheral blood. The receptors come from a woman aged 18-29 years with acute or convalescent COVID-19.

The chain links TRBV7-3 to TRBJ2-5; 7 bases map to TRBD1. The CDR3 loop spans 14 amino acids. V shed 6 bases, J shed 5 bases, and the junction held 9 bases outside the gene matches. Germline assignment: CDR1 SGHTA and CDR2 FQGTGA. CDR3 protein: CASSPDRAYETQYF. In DNA, the CDR3 is TGTGCCAGCAGTCCAGACAGGGCGTACGAGACCCAGTACTTC.

This clone was picked up one time. The CDR3 DNA follows: TGTGCCAGCAGCCGAGGGACAGCCCCCGGGTATGGCTACACCTTC. Translated: CASSRGTAPGYGYTF. The rearrangement uses TRBV28 and TRBJ1-2, with 7 positions matching TRBD1. V was pared by 6 bases and J by 5 bases, with 12 bases of the junction left unmatched. Germline V gene data show CDR1 as MDHEN and CDR2 as SYDVKM. CDR3 length equals 15 residues.

This chain uses TRBV7-9 with TRBJ2-3, with D possibly matching TRBD1 (5 bases). Germline-derived CDR1 and CDR2 are SEHNR and FQNEAQ (reference sequence). The CDR3 is 13 residues long. V was shortened by 5 bases and J by 9 bases, with 15 bases between the two germline ends. This chain's CDR3 is CASSPDSAWTQYF. CDR3 DNA: TGTGCCAGCAGCCCCGACAGTGCGTGGACGCAGTATTTT.

The chain recombines TRBV2 with TRBJ1-5; the match to TRBD1 covers 9 bases. V lost 3 bases, J lost 4 bases, and 4 bases stayed unmatched. In germline, CDR1 is SNHLY, CDR2 FYNNEI. The CDR3 totals 15 residues. The CDR3 nucleotides are TGTGCCAGCAGTGAGACAGGGGGAGGAAATCAGCCCCAGCATTTT. Encoded protein: CASSETGGGNQPQHF.

V gene TRBV7-2 combines with J gene TRBJ2-3; TRBD2 agrees at 11 bases. J gave up 4 bases and V 5 bases, and 8 bases lay outside the gene matches. Germline V gives CDR1 SGHTA, CDR2 FQGNSA. CDR3 length: 16 amino acids. CDR3 amino acids: CASSPRLLAGADTQYF. The CDR3 bases are TGTGCCAGCAGCCCCCGCTTACTAGCGGGAGCAGATACGCAGTATTTT.

This chain joins TRBV27 and TRBJ2-1; D is perhaps TRBD1 (6 bases). The CDR3 contains 14 residues. With 6 bases removed from V and 1 base from J, the gap between germline ends came to 10 bases. Germline values: CDR1 MNHEY, CDR2 SMNVEV (reference sequence). The CDR3, as DNA: TGTGCCAGCAGCGGGGACAATTCCTACAATGAGCAGTTCTTC. Residues: CASSGDNSYNEQFF.

The CDR3 DNA is TGTGCCAGCAGCTTCGGGGGGCGTACCGGGGAGCTGTTTTTT. The encoded protein is CASSFGGRTGELFF. V is TRBV7-3 and J is TRBJ2-2; D possibly corresponds to TRBD2 (7 bases). The V and J ends lost 3 bases and 5 bases respectively, with 10 bases between them. This CDR3 is built from 14 residues. Germline CDR1 and CDR2: SGHTA and FQGTGA.

The chain uses TRBV7-8 and TRBJ1-4; possibly TRBD1 for D (5 bases). The CDR3 contains 17 residues. CDR1 SGHVS and CDR2 FQNEAQ come from the germline V gene. V lost 0 bases, J lost 2 bases, and 13 bases lay in between. The CDR3 region is CASSLARGRGTNEKLFF. CDR3 in DNA: TGTGCCAGCAGCTTAGCGCGGGGGAGGGGTACTAATGAAAAACTGTTTTTT.